Following are 27 T cell receptor beta chains from one sample sequenced in a study of Ad26.COV2.S vaccination and SARS-CoV-2 variants. Treatment given: around 19 received Ad26.COV2.S at low or high dose, single or two shots; five or six received placebo; per-sample allocation not given. Sampling was done on day 63 after the first vaccine or placebo injection. The assay was immunoSEQ multiplex PCR, and TCRdb's table has in-frame clones only and misses some. The repertoire consists of about 680,000 clones, with more than 80% occurring once and the leading ten covering approximately 1.5%. The starting material was peripheral blood, obtained in a trial of Ad26.COV2.S vaccine versus placebo. Receptors were obtained from a person between 18 and 59 years old who received the Ad26.COV2.S COVID-19 vaccine or a placebo.

The table lists this clone with a few counts. The chain couples TRBV6-6 to TRBJ2-7; 9 bases align to TRBD1. CDR1 is MNHNY, CDR2 SVGAGI, per germline (reference sequence). CDR3 length: 15 amino acids. Unmatched junction bases numbered 8, after V lost 6 bases and J lost 2 bases. CDR3 bases: TGTGCCAGCAGCTCCGGGACAGGGATTGCCTACGAGCAGTACTTC. It translates to CASSSGTGIAYEQYF.

This chain joins TRBV29-1 and TRBJ2-2; 9 bases match TRBD1. With V trimmed by 4 bases and J by 5 bases, 11 bases remained unmatched. The germline gives CDR1 SQVTM, CDR2 ANQGSEA. This CDR3 region has 16 residues. Here the CDR3 DNA reads TGCAGCGTTGGAAACAGGGGGCGGGTTGGTACCGGGGAGCTGTTTTTT. It specifies CSVGNRGRVGTGELFF.

The CDR3 spells CASSQDPLWQGGREQYF. CDR3 DNA: TGTGCCAGCAGCCAAGATCCTCTATGGCAGGGAGGTCGGGAGCAGTACTTC. The chain links TRBV3-1 (or the pseudogene TRBV3-2) to TRBJ2-7; tentatively, D is TRBD2 (6 bases). With 0 bases removed from V and 7 bases from J, the gap between germline ends came to 22 bases. This CDR3 spans 17 amino acids. Per the germline V gene, CDR1 is LGHDT and CDR2 is YNNKEL (reference sequence).

The genes are TRBV28 and TRBJ1-4; D uncertain. Trimming took 2 bases from V and 5 from J, leaving 15 bases between them. Germline V gene lookup returns CDR1 MDHEN and CDR2 SYDVKM. This CDR3 contains 16 residues. The CDR3 region has the DNA TGTGCCAGCAGTTTACGGGCTAGGAGGGAGAATGAAAAACTGTTTTTT. Protein: CASSLRARRENEKLFF.

V usage is TRBV6-6 and J usage is TRBJ2-3, with D possibly being TRBD1 (5 bases). This CDR3 contains 16 residues. The V gene lost 3 bases and the J gene lost 0 bases, with 13 bases spanning the gap. In germline, CDR1 is MNHNY, CDR2 SVGAGI (reference sequence). CDR3 nucleotide sequence: TGTGCCAGCAGTTATCGCCCAGGGCCGAGCACAGATACGCAGTATTTT. It is translated as CASSYRPGPSTDTQYF.

V and J are TRBV20-1 and TRBJ2-5; D is unresolved. Trimming removed 5 bases at V and 5 bases at J, with 6 bases between. The CDR3 totals 10 residues. The germline CDR1 and CDR2 sequences are DFQATT and SNEGSKA (reference sequence). CDR3 region: CSAGVETQYF. CDR3 DNA: TGCAGTGCTGGGGTGGAGACCCAGTACTTC.

V is TRBV13 and J is TRBJ2-7; no firm D call. This CDR3 contains 15 residues. V was cut by 5 bases and J by 0 bases, with 14 bases left in between. Germline lookup yields CDR1 PRHDT and CDR2 FYEKMQ (reference sequence). The CDR3 is CASSLGSTSSYEQYF. CDR3 in DNA: TGTGCCAGCAGCCTGGGATCGACAAGCTCCTACGAGCAGTACTTC.

The chain combines TRBV10-2 with TRBJ2-1, with D unclear. This CDR3 contains 13 residues. The germline V gene has CDR1 WSHSY and CDR2 SAAADI. With 0 bases removed from V and 8 bases from J, the gap between germline ends came to 8 bases. The DNA of the CDR3 is TGCGCCAGCAGTGAGTCCAGCTTCTATGAGCAGTTCTTC. It yields the protein CASSESSFYEQFF.

The chain recombines TRBV5-4 with TRBJ1-4, with 7 positions matching TRBD1. The trim removed 3 bases at V and 4 bases at J, leaving 3 bases unmatched. Germline V CDR1 and CDR2: SGHNT, YYREEE (reference sequence). The CDR3 length is 14 residues. The CDR3 coding sequence is TGTGCCAGCAGCTGGGACAGAGGTAATGAAAAACTGTTTTTT. It is translated as CASSWDRGNEKLFF.

The chain combines TRBV3-1 (or the pseudogene TRBV3-2) with TRBJ2-5; no firm D call. Germline V CDR1 and CDR2: LGHDT, YNNKEL (reference sequence). The V gene lost 2 bases and the J gene lost 1 base, with 8 bases spanning the gap. The CDR3 loop spans 14 amino acids. The CDR3 sequence is CASSQTQIQETQYF. CDR3 DNA: TGTGCCAGCAGCCAAACTCAGATCCAAGAGACCCAGTACTTC.

The chain joins TRBV27 to TRBJ2-5; 7 bases fit TRBD2. The CDR3 loop spans 14 amino acids. CDR1 is MNHEY, CDR2 SMNVEV, per germline (reference sequence). Trimming removed 4 bases from V and 2 bases from J; junction bases left unmatched: 4. The CDR3 bases are TGTGCCAGCAGTTCGAGGGAGGGGCAAGAGACCCAGTACTTC. It codes for CASSSREGQETQYF.

The rearrangement uses TRBV5-4 and TRBJ1-2; a weak D match, TRBD1 (5 bases). Germline assignment: CDR1 SGHNT and CDR2 YYREEE (reference sequence). V gave up 0 bases and J gave up 8 bases, with 11 bases separating them. The CDR3 is 13 amino acids. CDR3: CASSLGRAGGYTF. As DNA, the CDR3 is TGTGCCAGCAGCTTGGGCAGGGCAGGAGGCTACACCTTC.

This rearrangement joins TRBV11-2 to TRBJ2-7; 7 nucleotides align to TRBD2. V shed 3 bases and J 2 bases; nucleotides not matched to a gene: 4. Germline CDR1 and CDR2: SGHAT and FQNNGV. The CDR3 has 14 residues. CDR3 DNA: TGTGCCAGCAGCTTGGGAGGGGCAACCTACGAGCAGTACTTC. It is translated as CASSLGGATYEQYF.

CDR3 sequence reads: CASSFRGLQPQHF. The DNA of the CDR3 is TGTGCCAGCAGCTTCCGGGGACTCCAGCCCCAGCATTTT. The chain recombines TRBV13 with TRBJ1-5; D possibly corresponds to TRBD1 (5 bases). The V gene's germline CDR1 is PRHDT and CDR2 FYEKMQ (reference sequence). The germline V and J ends were trimmed by 3 bases and 7 bases, with 10 bases remaining between them. The CDR3 has 13 amino acids. The full variable domain, with the rest looked up from reference TRBV13 and TRBJ1-5, is AAGVIQSPRHLIKEKRETATLKCYPIPRHDTVYWYQQGPGQDPQFLISFYEKMQSDKGSIPDRFSAQQFSDYHSELNMSSLELGDSALYFCASSFRGLQPQHFGDGTRLSIL.

This chain links TRBV5-1 with TRBJ2-7, with 10 bases fitting TRBD2. V gave up 0 bases and J gave up 3 bases; unmatched junction bases: 9. This CDR3 contains 17 residues. Looked up from germline, CDR1 is SGHRS and CDR2 is YFSETQ. The CDR3 bases are TGCGCCAGCAGCTTGGGAGGGAGTAGCGGGAGGAACTACGAGCAGTACTTC. Translation: CASSLGGSSGRNYEQYF.

The chain employs TRBV19 and TRBJ1-1, with no clear D. This CDR3 has 15 amino acids. The germline V gene has CDR1 LNHDA and CDR2 SQIVND (reference sequence). V was trimmed by 5 bases and J by 0 bases, leaving 13 bases between them. The CDR3 here is CASSLYATMNTEAFF. CDR3 nucleotides: TGTGCCAGTAGTCTTTATGCTACGATGAACACTGAAGCTTTCTTT.

The chain recombines TRBV7-9 with TRBJ2-5, with 9 nucleotides matching TRBD1. Germline CDR1 and CDR2: SEHNR and FQNEAQ (reference sequence). The CDR3 spans 15 residues. V trimming: 5 bases; J trimming: 5 bases; junction bases outside the gene matches: 9. The CDR3 is CASSLLQGAEETQYF. In DNA form, the CDR3 reads TGTGCCAGCAGCCTCCTACAGGGGGCTGAGGAGACCCAGTACTTC.

The chain employs TRBV27 and TRBJ1-1; unclear D gene. CDR3 size: 13 residues. CDR1 MNHEY and CDR2 SMNVEV come from the germline V gene (reference sequence). V was shortened by 2 bases and J by 0 bases, with 4 bases between the two germline ends. The CDR3 spells CASSLNLNTEAFF. CDR3 nucleotide sequence: TGTGCCAGCAGTTTAAACCTGAACACTGAAGCTTTCTTT.

This clone has a single count. The chain links TRBV6-5 to TRBJ2-7, with TRBD2 matching over 10 bases. This CDR3 is 14 amino acids long. Germline V gene sequence: CDR1 MNHEY, CDR2 SVGAGI. V shed 6 bases, J shed 6 bases, and the junction held 8 bases outside the gene matches. In nucleotides, the CDR3 is TGTGCCAGCAGGTCAGCGGGAGGGAAAGCCGAGCAGTACTTC. It translates to CASRSAGGKAEQYF.

This chain links TRBV7-9 with TRBJ1-1, with 9 bases fitting TRBD1. CDR1 and CDR2 (germline): SEHNR, FQNEAQ (reference sequence). J gave up 1 base and V 8 bases, and 5 bases lay outside the gene matches. This CDR3 comprises 14 residues. The CDR3 DNA sequence: TGTGCCAGCCGCTGGACAGGGGAGAACACTGAAGCTTTCTTT. Translating it yields CASRWTGENTEAFF.

This sequence joins TRBV4-2 and TRBJ1-4; perhaps TRBD1 as D (6 bases). Germline CDR1 and CDR2: LGHNA and YNFKEQ. The CDR3 spans 17 residues. V was clipped by 5 bases and J by 3 bases, with 19 bases between them. CDR3 bases: TGTGCCAGCAGCGAAAGGGGGTTGGGAGGATCTAATGAAAAACTGTTTTTT. It encodes CASSERGLGGSNEKLFF.

This rearrangement joins TRBV6-4 to TRBJ2-1; D perhaps matches TRBD1 (5 bases). The V gene lost 5 bases and the J gene lost 6 bases, with 11 bases spanning the gap. Germline-derived CDR1 and CDR2 are MRHNA and SNTAGT. This CDR3 contains 13 residues. This chain's CDR3 is CASSNLGRNEQFF. The CDR3 DNA reads as TGTGCCAGCAGTAATTTGGGGCGCAATGAGCAGTTCTTC.

The chain has TRBV7-9 and TRBJ2-1; TRBD2 agrees at 7 bases. The CDR3 spans 16 residues. Germline V CDR1 and CDR2: SEHNR, FQNEAQ (reference sequence). With V trimmed by 5 bases and J by 7 bases, 14 bases remained unmatched. The CDR3 reads CASSPGAGVIGNEQFF. DNA for the CDR3: TGTGCCAGCAGCCCCGGCGCGGGGGTGATAGGTAATGAGCAGTTCTTC.

The chain links TRBV27 to TRBJ2-7, with a weak D call TRBD2 (6 bases). CDR1 and CDR2 from the germline V gene are MNHEY and SMNVEV (reference sequence). There are 15 residues in the CDR3. The V and J ends lost 6 bases and 3 bases respectively, with 18 bases between them. The CDR3, as DNA: TGTGCCAGCAGCCCATCGCCGCCAGCGGGCTACGAGCAGTACTTC. It translates to CASSPSPPAGYEQYF.

The chain has TRBV7-9 and TRBJ2-5, with TRBD1 matching 8 bases. The germline V gene encodes CDR1 SEHNR and CDR2 FQNEAQ (reference sequence). The CDR3 runs to 15 residues. The J segment lost 4 bases and the V segment lost 5 bases, leaving 9 bases of the junction unmatched. This CDR3 is CASSPWTGRVETQYF. CDR3 in DNA: TGTGCCAGCAGCCCTTGGACAGGGCGAGTAGAGACCCAGTACTTC.

The chain has TRBV4-1 and TRBJ1-2; unclear D gene. The ends were cut back, 1 base at V and 5 bases at J, with 5 bases in the middle. This CDR3 has 12 amino acids. Germline V lookup: CDR1 MGHRA, CDR2 YSYEKL. CDR3 in amino acids: CASSQGKYGYTF. CDR3 DNA: TGCGCCAGCAGCCAAGGAAAATATGGCTACACCTTC.

The CDR3 nucleotides are TGCGCCAGCAGTGAGGGGGTAAGCCAGCCCCAGCATTTT. This codes for CASSEGVSQPQHF. The chain is built from TRBV10-1 and TRBJ1-5, with D hard to call. This CDR3 has 13 residues. Trimming left V 2 bases short and J 7 bases short, with 9 bases between. Germline assignment: CDR1 WNHNN and CDR2 SYGVQD (reference sequence).